This T cell receptor (beta chain) was observed in a study of cytomegalovirus exposure and HLA in healthy donors. Overall study: The same platform as the approximately 640 first-cohort repertoires was used for the 95 to 150 validation repertoires, a later analysis reported.

The study's findings and limits: The tendency of first-cohort TCR clusters to co-occur in the 120 or so validation repertoires was the finding of a later analysis. CMV antigen specificity of a few CMV-associated chains was confirmed in vitro. Despite most TCR sequences being rare, some public TCRs occurred in many donors.

Libraries were prepared by immunoSEQ multiplex PCR; TCRdb keeps only in-frame clonotypes and omits some of them. The sample includes roughly 100,000 clones, 85% seen only once; the top ten take around 20%. CDR1 and CDR2 (germline): MNHNS, SASEGT. The CDR3 covers 19 residues. V shed 0 bases and J shed 3 bases, with 20 bases lying between them. Points on this clone: As yet, its antigen is unknown.

The sample comprised PBMCs. The source is a man between 18 and 29 years old in good health and CMV-seropositive. The rearrangement joins TRBV6-1 to TRBJ2-2; D gene unclear. The CDR3 reads CASSEASMPFWSDTGELFF. For the CDR3, the DNA is TGTGCCAGCAGTGAAGCGAGTATGCCATTTTGGTCTGACACCGGGGAGCTGTTTTTT.